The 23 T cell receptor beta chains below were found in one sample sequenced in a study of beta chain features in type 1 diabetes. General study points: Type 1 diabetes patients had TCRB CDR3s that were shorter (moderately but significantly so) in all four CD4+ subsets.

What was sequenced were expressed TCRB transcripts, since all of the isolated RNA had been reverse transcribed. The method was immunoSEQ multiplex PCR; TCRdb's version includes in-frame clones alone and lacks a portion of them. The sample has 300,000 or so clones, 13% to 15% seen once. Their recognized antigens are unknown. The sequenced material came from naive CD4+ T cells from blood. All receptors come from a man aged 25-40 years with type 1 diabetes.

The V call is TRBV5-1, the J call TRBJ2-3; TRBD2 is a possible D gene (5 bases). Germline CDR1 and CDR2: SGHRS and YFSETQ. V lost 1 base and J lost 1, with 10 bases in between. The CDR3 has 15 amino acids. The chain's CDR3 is CASSLRFGGTDTQYF. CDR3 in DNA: TGCGCCAGCAGCTTGAGGTTCGGGGGCACAGATACGCAGTATTTT.

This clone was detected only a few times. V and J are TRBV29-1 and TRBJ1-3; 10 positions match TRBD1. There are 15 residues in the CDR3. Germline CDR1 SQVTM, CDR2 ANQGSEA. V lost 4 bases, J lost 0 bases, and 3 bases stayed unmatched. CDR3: CSVVRTGGSGNTIYF. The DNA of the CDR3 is TGCAGCGTTGTACGGACAGGGGGCTCTGGAAACACCATATATTTT. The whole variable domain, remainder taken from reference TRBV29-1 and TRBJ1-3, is SAVISQKPSRDICQRGTSLTIQCQVDSQVTMMFWYRQQPGQSLTLIATANQGSEATYESGFVIDKFPISRPNLTFSTLTVSNMSPEDSSIYLCSVVRTGGSGNTIYFGEGSWLTVV.

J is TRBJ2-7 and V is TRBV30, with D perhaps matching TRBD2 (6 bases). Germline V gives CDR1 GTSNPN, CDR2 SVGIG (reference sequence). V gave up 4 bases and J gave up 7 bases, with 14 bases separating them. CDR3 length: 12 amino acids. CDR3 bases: TGTGCCTGGAAGTGGTTGGCGGGGGAGCAGTACTTC. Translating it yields CAWKWLAGEQYF. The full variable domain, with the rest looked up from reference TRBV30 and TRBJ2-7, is SQTIHQWPATLVQPVGSPLSLECTVEGTSNPNLYWYRQAAGRGLQLLFYSVGIGQISSEVPQNLSASRPQDRQFILSSKKLLLSDSGFYLCAWKWLAGEQYFGPGTRLTVT.

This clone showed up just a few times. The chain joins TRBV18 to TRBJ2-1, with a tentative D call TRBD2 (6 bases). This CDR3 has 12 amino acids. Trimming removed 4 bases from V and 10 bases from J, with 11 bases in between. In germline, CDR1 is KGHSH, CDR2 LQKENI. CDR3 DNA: TGTGCCAGCTCACGCCGGGAGATCGAGCAGTTCTTC. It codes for CASSRREIEQFF.

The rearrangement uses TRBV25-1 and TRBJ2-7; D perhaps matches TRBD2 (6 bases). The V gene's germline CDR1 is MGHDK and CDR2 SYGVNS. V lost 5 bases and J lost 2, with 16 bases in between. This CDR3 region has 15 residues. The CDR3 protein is CASSRSGLLTYEQYF. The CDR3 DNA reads TGTGCCAGCAGTCGATCGGGACTCCTAACCTACGAGCAGTACTTC.

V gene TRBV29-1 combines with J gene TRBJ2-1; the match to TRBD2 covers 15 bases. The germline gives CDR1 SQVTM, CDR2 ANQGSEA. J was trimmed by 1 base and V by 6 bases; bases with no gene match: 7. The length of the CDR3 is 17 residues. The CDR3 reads CSVPGTSGRTSYNEQFF. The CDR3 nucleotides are TGCAGCGTCCCCGGGACTAGCGGGAGGACGTCCTACAATGAGCAGTTCTTC.

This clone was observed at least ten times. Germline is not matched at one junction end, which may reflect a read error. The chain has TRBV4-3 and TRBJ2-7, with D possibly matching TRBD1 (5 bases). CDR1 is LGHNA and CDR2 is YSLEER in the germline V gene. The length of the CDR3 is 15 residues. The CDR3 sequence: CASSQEKGKGHEQYF. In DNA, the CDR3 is TGCGCCAGCAGTCAAGAGAAAGGGAAGGGGCACGAGCAGTACTTC.

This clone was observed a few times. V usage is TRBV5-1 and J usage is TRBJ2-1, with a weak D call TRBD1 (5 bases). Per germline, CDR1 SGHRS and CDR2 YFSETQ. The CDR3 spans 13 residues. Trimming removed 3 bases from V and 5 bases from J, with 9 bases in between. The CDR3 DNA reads TGCGCCAGCAGCTGGCAGGGAAACAATGAGCAGTTCTTC. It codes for CASSWQGNNEQFF.

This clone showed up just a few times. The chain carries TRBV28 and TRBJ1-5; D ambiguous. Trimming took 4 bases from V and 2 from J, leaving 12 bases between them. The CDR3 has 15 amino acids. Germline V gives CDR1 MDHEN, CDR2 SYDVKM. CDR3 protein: CASSSPIPGNQPQHF. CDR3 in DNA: TGTGCCAGCAGTTCGCCCATTCCAGGCAATCAGCCCCAGCATTTT.

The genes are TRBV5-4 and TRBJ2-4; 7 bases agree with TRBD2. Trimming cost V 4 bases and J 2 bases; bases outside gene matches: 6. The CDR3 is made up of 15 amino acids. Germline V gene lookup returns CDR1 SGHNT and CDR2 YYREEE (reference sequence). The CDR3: CASSLRGTTKNIQYF. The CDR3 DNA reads TGTGCCAGCAGCCTCAGAGGGACTACCAAAAACATTCAGTACTTC.

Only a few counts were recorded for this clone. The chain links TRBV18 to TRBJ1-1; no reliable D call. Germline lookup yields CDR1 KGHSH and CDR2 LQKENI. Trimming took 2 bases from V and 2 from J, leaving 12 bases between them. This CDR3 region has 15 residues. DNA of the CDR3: TGTGCCAGCTCACCAGGTGCCGGTCCCAACACTGAAGCTTTCTTT. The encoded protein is CASSPGAGPNTEAFF.

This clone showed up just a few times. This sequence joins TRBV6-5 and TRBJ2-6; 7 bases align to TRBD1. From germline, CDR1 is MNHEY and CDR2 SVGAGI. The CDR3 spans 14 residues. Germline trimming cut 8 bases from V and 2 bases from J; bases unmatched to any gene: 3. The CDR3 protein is CASFQGAGANVLTF. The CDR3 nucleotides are TGTGCCAGCTTTCAGGGGGCTGGGGCCAACGTCCTGACTTTC.

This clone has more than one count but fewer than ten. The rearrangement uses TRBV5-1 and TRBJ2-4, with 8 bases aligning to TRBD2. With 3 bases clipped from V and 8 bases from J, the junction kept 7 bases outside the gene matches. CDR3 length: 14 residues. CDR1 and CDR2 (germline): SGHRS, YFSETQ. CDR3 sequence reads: CASSSGTSVYIQYF. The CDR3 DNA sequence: TGCGCCAGCAGCTCCGGGACTAGTGTATACATTCAGTACTTC.

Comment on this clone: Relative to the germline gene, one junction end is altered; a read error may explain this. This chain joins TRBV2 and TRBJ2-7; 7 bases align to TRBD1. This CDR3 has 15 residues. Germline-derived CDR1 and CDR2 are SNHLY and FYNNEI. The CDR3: CASRALQGSSSEQYF. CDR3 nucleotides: TGTGCCAGCAGGGCCTTACAGGGGTCCTCCTCCGAGCAGTACTTC.

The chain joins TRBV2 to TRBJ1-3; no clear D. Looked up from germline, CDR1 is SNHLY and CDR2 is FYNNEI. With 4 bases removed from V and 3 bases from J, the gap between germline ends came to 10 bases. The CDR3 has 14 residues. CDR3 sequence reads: CASSAVPIGNTIYF. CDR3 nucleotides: TGTGCCAGCAGTGCGGTACCGATTGGAAACACCATATATTTT. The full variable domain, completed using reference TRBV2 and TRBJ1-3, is EPEVTQTPSHQVTQMGQEVILRCVPISNHLYFYWYRQILGQKVEFLVSFYNNEISEKSEIFDDQFSVERPDGSNFTLKIRSTKLEDSAMYFCASSAVPIGNTIYFGEGSWLTVV.

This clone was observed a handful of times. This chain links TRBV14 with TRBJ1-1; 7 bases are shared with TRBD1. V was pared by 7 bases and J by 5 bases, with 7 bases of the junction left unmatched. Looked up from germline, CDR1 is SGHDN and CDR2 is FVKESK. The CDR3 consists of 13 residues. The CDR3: CASNRQGRTEAFF. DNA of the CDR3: TGTGCCAGCAATCGACAGGGAAGGACTGAAGCTTTCTTT.

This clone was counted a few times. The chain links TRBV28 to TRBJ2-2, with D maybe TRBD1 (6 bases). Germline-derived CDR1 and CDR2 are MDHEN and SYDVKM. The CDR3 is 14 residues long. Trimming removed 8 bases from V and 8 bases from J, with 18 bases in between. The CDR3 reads CASLRTGLAGELFF. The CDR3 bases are TGTGCCAGCCTTCGTACAGGGCTGGCAGGGGAGCTGTTTTTT.

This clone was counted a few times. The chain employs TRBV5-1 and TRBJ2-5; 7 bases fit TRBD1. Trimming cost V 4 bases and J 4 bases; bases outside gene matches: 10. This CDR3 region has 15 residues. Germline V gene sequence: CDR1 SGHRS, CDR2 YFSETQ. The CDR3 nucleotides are TGCGCCAGCAGCGCCCAATCACAGGGGTCAGAGACCCAGTACTTC. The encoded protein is CASSAQSQGSETQYF.

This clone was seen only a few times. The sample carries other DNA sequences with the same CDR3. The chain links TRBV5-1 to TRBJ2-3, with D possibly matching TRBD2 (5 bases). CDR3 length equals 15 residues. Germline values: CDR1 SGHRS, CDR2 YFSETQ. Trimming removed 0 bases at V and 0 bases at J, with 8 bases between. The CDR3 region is CASSLVGLSTDTQYF. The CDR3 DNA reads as TGCGCCAGCAGCTTGGTCGGACTTAGCACAGATACGCAGTATTTT. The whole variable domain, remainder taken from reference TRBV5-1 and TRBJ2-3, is KAGVTQTPRYLIKTRGQQVTLSCSPISGHRSVSWYQQTPGQGLQFLFEYFSETQRNKGNFPGRFSGRQFSNSRSEMNVSTLELGDSALYLCASSLVGLSTDTQYFGPGTRLTVL.

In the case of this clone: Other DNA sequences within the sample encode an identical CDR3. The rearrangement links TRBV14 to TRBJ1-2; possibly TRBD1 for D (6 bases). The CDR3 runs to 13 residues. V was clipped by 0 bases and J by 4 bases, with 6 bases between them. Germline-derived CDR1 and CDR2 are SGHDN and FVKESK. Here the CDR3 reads CASSQDRGYGYTF. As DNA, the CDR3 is TGTGCCAGCAGCCAAGACAGGGGCTATGGCTACACCTTC. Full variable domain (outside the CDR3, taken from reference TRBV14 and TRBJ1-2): EAGVTQFPSHSVIEKGQTVTLRCDPISGHDNLYWYRRVMGKEIKFLLHFVKESKQDESGMPNNRFLAERTGGTYSTLKVQPAELEDSGVYFCASSQDRGYGYTFGSGTRLTVV.

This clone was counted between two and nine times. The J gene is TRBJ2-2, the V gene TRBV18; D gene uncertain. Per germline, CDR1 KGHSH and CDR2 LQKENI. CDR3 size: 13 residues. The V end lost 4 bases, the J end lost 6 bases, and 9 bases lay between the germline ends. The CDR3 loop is CASSQATAGELFF. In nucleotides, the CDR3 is TGTGCCAGCTCACAAGCAACTGCCGGGGAGCTGTTTTTT.

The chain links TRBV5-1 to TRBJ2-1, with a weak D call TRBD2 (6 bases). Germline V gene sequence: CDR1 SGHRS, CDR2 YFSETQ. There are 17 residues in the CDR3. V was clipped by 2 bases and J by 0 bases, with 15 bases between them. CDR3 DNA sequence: TGCGCCAGCAGCTTAATCATAGCGGTAAGCTCCTACAATGAGCAGTTCTTC. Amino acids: CASSLIIAVSSYNEQFF. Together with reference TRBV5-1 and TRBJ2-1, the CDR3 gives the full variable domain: KAGVTQTPRYLIKTRGQQVTLSCSPISGHRSVSWYQQTPGQGLQFLFEYFSETQRNKGNFPGRFSGRQFSNSRSEMNVSTLELGDSALYLCASSLIIAVSSYNEQFFGPGTRLTVL.

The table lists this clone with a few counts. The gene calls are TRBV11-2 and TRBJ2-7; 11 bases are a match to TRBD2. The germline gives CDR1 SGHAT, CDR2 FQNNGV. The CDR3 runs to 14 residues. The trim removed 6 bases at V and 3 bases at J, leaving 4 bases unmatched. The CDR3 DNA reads TGTGCCAGCAGATGGGGGACTAGCGGCTACGAGCAGTACTTC. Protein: CASRWGTSGYEQYF.